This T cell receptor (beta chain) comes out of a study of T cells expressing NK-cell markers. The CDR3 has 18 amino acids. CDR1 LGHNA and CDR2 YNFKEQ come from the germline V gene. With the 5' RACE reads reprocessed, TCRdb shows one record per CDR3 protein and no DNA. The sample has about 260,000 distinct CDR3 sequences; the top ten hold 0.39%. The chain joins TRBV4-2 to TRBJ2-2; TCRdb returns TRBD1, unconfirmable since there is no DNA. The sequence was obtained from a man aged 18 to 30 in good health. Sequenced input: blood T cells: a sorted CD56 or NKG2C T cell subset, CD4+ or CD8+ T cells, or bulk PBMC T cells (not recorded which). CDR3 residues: CASSQVVSGQGGSRELFF.